The 23 T cell receptor beta chains presented below share a single source sample, sequenced in a study of technical replicates of blood from several donors. The table came from immunoSEQ multiplex PCR; TCRdb's copy has only in-frame clones and leaves some out. The repertoire holds tens of thousands of clones, with around 94% as singletons. The sequenced material came from T cells isolated from PBMCs. The receptors were gathered from a human donor in good health.

The chain has TRBV27 and TRBJ1-1; perhaps TRBD1 as D (6 bases). Trimming took off 3 bases at V and 8 bases at J, with 16 bases between the two ends. CDR3 length equals 14 residues. CDR1 MNHEY and CDR2 SMNVEV come from the germline V gene (reference sequence). The CDR3 is CASSFLAGRGEAFF. CDR3 in DNA: TGTGCCAGCAGTTTTCTCGCGGGGAGGGGGGAAGCTTTCTTT.

The rearrangement links TRBV6-1 to TRBJ1-1; D remains unclear. From germline, CDR1 is MNHNS and CDR2 SASEGT. V was clipped by 3 bases and J by 0 bases, with 8 bases between them. The CDR3 loop spans 14 amino acids. CDR3 in amino acids: CASSEVTMNTEAFF. The CDR3 coding sequence is TGTGCCAGCAGTGAGGTCACAATGAACACTGAAGCTTTCTTT.

This chain uses TRBV5-1 with TRBJ2-7; no clear D. V lost 5 bases to trimming and J lost 6 bases, with 9 bases between them. Per the germline V gene, CDR1 is SGHRS and CDR2 is YFSETQ. CDR3 length: 11 amino acids. The CDR3 here is CASSDVSEQYF. CDR3 in DNA: TGCGCCAGCAGTGATGTCAGCGAGCAGTACTTC.

The chain joins TRBV5-8 to TRBJ2-5; 11 bases agree with TRBD2. The CDR3 is 18 residues long. Unmatched junction bases numbered 10, after V lost 2 bases and J lost 1 base. CDR1 is SGHTS, CDR2 YDEGEE, per germline. The CDR3 protein is CASSFLLAGVSTQETQYF. CDR3 DNA: TGTGCCAGCAGCTTTCTACTAGCGGGAGTCTCGACCCAAGAGACCCAGTACTTC.

There are a few counts of this clone. The rearrangement joins TRBV4-2 to TRBJ1-1; possibly TRBD1 for D (6 bases). This CDR3 spans 15 amino acids. V lost 5 bases to trimming and J lost 1 base, with 14 bases between them. Germline V gene lookup returns CDR1 LGHNA and CDR2 YNFKEQ. Written as DNA, the CDR3 is TGTGCCAGCAGCTTACTACAGGGCCCGAACACTGAAGCTTTCTTT. Translating it yields CASSLLQGPNTEAFF.

The rearrangement uses TRBV9 and TRBJ2-2; the D is unclear. Trimming cost V 2 bases and J 6 bases, with 11 bases left between them. From germline, CDR1 is SGDLS and CDR2 YYNGEE. The length of the CDR3 is 14 residues. CDR3 amino acids: CASSVASGSGELFF. CDR3 nucleotide sequence: TGTGCCAGCAGCGTGGCTAGTGGATCCGGGGAGCTGTTTTTT.

V and J are TRBV2 and TRBJ1-5; D is ambiguous. From germline, CDR1 is SNHLY and CDR2 FYNNEI. The CDR3 sequence is 15 residues long. The V end was cut by 4 bases, the J end by 4 bases, with 14 bases between. CDR3 DNA: TGTGCCAGCAGTGGGGGTGAGCGGGCGAATCAGCCCCAGCATTTT. The encoded protein is CASSGGERANQPQHF. Full variable domain (rest looked up from reference TRBV2 and TRBJ1-5): EPEVTQTPSHQVTQMGQEVILRCVPISNHLYFYWYRQILGQKVEFLVSFYNNEISEKSEIFDDQFSVERPDGSNFTLKIRSTKLEDSAMYFCASSGGERANQPQHFGDGTRLSIL.

The V and J genes are TRBV28 and TRBJ2-7; 10 bases fit TRBD2. CDR3 length: 15 amino acids. After removal of 5 bases from V and 4 bases from J, the junction contained 8 bases not matched to a gene. CDR1 MDHEN and CDR2 SYDVKM come from the germline V gene. This CDR3 is CASSPGTSVNYEQYF. CDR3 in DNA: TGTGCCAGCAGTCCCGGGACTAGCGTTAATTACGAGCAGTACTTC. The whole variable domain, remainder taken from reference TRBV28 and TRBJ2-7, is DVKVTQSSRYLVKRTGEKVFLECVQDMDHENMFWYRQDPGLGLRLIYFSYDVKMKEKGDIPEGYSVSREKKERFSLILESASTNQTSMYLCASSPGTSVNYEQYFGPGTRLTVT.

The chain joins TRBV15 to TRBJ2-5, with 12 nucleotides matching TRBD2. The junction had 13 bases not matched to a gene; V was cut back by 1 base and J by 4 bases. The germline gives CDR1 LNHNV, CDR2 YYDKDF (reference sequence). The CDR3 spans 19 residues. The CDR3 nucleotides read TGTGCCACCAGCAGAGGTTTAACGTCGCTAGCGGGGGGGGTAGAGACCCAGTACTTC. Its translation is CATSRGLTSLAGGVETQYF. Looking up the rest from reference TRBV15 and TRBJ2-5 gives the full variable domain: DAMVIQNPRYQVTQFGKPVTLSCSQTLNHNVMYWYQQKSSQAPKLLFHYYDKDFNNEADTPDNFQSRRPNTSFCFLDIRSPGLGDTAMYLCATSRGLTSLAGGVETQYFGPGTRLLVL.

V and J are TRBV7-9 and TRBJ2-4; D might be TRBD1 (6 bases). Germline CDR1 reads SEHNR; CDR2 reads FQNEAQ (reference sequence). CDR3 length equals 16 residues. The V end lost 5 bases, the J end lost 5 bases, and 19 bases lay between the germline ends. DNA of the CDR3: TGTGCCAGCAGCCACGGGACACCAGCTCCACAAAACATTCAGTACTTC. This translates into CASSHGTPAPQNIQYF.

V is TRBV2 and J is TRBJ2-7, with D perhaps matching TRBD1 (6 bases). The CDR3 totals 14 residues. The germline gives CDR1 SNHLY, CDR2 FYNNEI. The ends were cut back, 5 bases at V and 0 bases at J, with 11 bases in the middle. The DNA of the CDR3 is TGTGCCAGCAGTCCATGGACAGACTCCTACGAGCAGTACTTC. Amino acids: CASSPWTDSYEQYF.

The genes are TRBV5-1 and TRBJ2-3, with a tentative D call TRBD2 (5 bases). The CDR3 runs 20 residues. With 4 bases removed from V and 1 base from J, the gap between germline ends came to 28 bases. Germline CDR1 is SGHRS and CDR2 is YFSETQ. CDR3 loop: CASSRPETTRLSGGTDTQYF. CDR3 bases: TGCGCCAGCAGCCGACCCGAGACGACACGTTTGAGCGGCGGCACAGATACGCAGTATTTT.

The V call is TRBV11-2, the J call TRBJ2-1; maybe TRBD2 (7 bases). There are 16 residues in the CDR3. Per germline, CDR1 SGHAT and CDR2 FQNNGV. Trimming took 8 bases from V and 1 from J, leaving 18 bases between them. CDR3 sequence (DNA): TGTGCCAGCGGGGGGGGGCTGACACATTCCTACAATGAGCAGTTCTTC. Its translation is CASGGGLTHSYNEQFF.

V and J are TRBV28 and TRBJ2-7; 7 nucleotides align to TRBD1. The CDR3 sequence is 14 residues long. Per germline, CDR1 MDHEN and CDR2 SYDVKM. The J segment lost 6 bases and the V segment lost 5 bases, leaving 10 bases of the junction unmatched. In DNA, the CDR3 is TGTGCCAGCAGTCTCACCCGGGACAGTAGCGAGCAGTACTTC. Encoded protein: CASSLTRDSSEQYF. Supplemented by reference TRBV28 and TRBJ2-7, the full variable domain reads DVKVTQSSRYLVKRTGEKVFLECVQDMDHENMFWYRQDPGLGLRLIYFSYDVKMKEKGDIPEGYSVSREKKERFSLILESASTNQTSMYLCASSLTRDSSEQYFGPGTRLTVT.

The table lists this clone with a count of one. The chain has TRBV12-2 and TRBJ1-5; TRBD1 was called by the table and not checked on the DNA. TRBV12-2 is a pseudogene. This CDR3 is built from 23 residues. CDR3 sequence (DNA): TGTGCAAGTCGCTTCCTCCTTAGTTGGACCCCGGGACAGGGGGCTTATAGCAATCAGCCCCAGCATTTT. Residues: CASRFLLSWTPGQGAYSNQPQHF.

The chain is built from TRBV7-9 and TRBJ1-6; D gene uncertain. Trimming took off 5 bases at V and 0 bases at J, with 14 bases between the two ends. Germline values: CDR1 SEHNR, CDR2 FQNEAQ (reference sequence). CDR3 size: 17 residues. In nucleotides, the CDR3 is TGTGCCAGCAGCGCGACCGTACTAAGCTCCTATAATTCACCCCTCCACTTT. Its translation: CASSATVLSSYNSPLHF.

This chain connects TRBV5-1 to TRBJ1-2, with TRBD1 matching over 7 bases. The CDR3 spans 14 residues. Germline CDR1 reads SGHRS; CDR2 reads YFSETQ. The trim removed 4 bases at V and 4 bases at J, leaving 7 bases unmatched. The CDR3 sequence is CASSSLTGTYGYTF. The DNA of the CDR3 is TGCGCCAGCAGCAGCCTGACAGGGACCTATGGCTACACCTTC.

The chain uses TRBV6-5 and TRBJ2-5; no clear D gene. The CDR3 has 13 amino acids. The V end lost 2 bases, the J end lost 5 bases, and 9 bases lay between the germline ends. The germline gives CDR1 MNHEY, CDR2 SVGAGI. CDR3: CASSYNNLETQYF. The CDR3 region has the DNA TGTGCCAGCAGTTACAACAATCTCGAGACCCAGTACTTC.

CDR3 in amino acids: CSAVGGYEQYF. CDR3 coding DNA: TGCAGTGCTGTAGGAGGTTACGAGCAGTACTTC. The chain is built from TRBV20-1 and TRBJ2-7; D may be TRBD2 (5 bases). Trimming removed 5 bases from V and 4 bases from J, with 9 bases in between. Germline V CDR1 and CDR2: DFQATT, SNEGSKA (reference sequence). The length of the CDR3 is 11 residues.

The chain has TRBV28 and TRBJ2-7, with 8 bases fitting TRBD1. This CDR3 region has 15 residues. The junction had 4 bases not matched to a gene; V was cut back by 2 bases and J by 1 base. CDR1 and CDR2 (germline): MDHEN, SYDVKM. The CDR3 DNA reads TGTGCCAGCAGTTTAGGGACAGGTGTGTCCTACGAGCAGTACTTC. The encoded protein is CASSLGTGVSYEQYF. The complete variable domain, with remaining parts taken from reference TRBV28 and TRBJ2-7, reads DVKVTQSSRYLVKRTGEKVFLECVQDMDHENMFWYRQDPGLGLRLIYFSYDVKMKEKGDIPEGYSVSREKKERFSLILESASTNQTSMYLCASSLGTGVSYEQYFGPGTRLTVT.

The chain is built from TRBV5-5 and TRBJ1-1; a weak D match, TRBD1 (5 bases). The ends were cut back, 1 base at V and 6 bases at J, with 16 bases in the middle. Germline CDR1 reads SGHKS; CDR2 reads YYEKEE (reference sequence). CDR3 length: 15 amino acids. This CDR3 is CASSLRWGTGAEAFF. DNA for the CDR3: TGTGCCAGCAGCTTGAGATGGGGAACGGGGGCTGAAGCTTTCTTT.

The rearrangement links TRBV5-1 to TRBJ2-7, with D hard to call. The CDR3 has 12 residues. Germline CDR1 SGHRS, CDR2 YFSETQ. The V gene lost 0 bases and the J gene lost 6 bases, with 7 bases spanning the gap. CDR3 nucleotides: TGCGCCAGCAGCTTGGGAGGCAGCGAGCAGTACTTC. Translated, it gives CASSLGGSEQYF.

This chain connects TRBV30 to TRBJ2-2; TRBD2 aligns across 12 bases. J was trimmed by 7 bases and V by 7 bases; bases with no gene match: 7. There are 14 residues in the CDR3. In germline, CDR1 is GTSNPN, CDR2 SVGIG (reference sequence). The CDR3 DNA is TGTGCCTCCACCGGGACTAGCGGGCGCGGGGAGCTGTTTTTT. Protein sequence: CASTGTSGRGELFF.